These 8 T cell receptor beta chains were sequenced from one sample in a study of response to subunit inactivated influenza vaccine. Using its own MiXCR run on the RT-PCR reads, TCRdb lists one record per CDR3 protein. The data hold under 500,000 distinct CDR3 sequences, with approximately 11% observed a single time. Material: PBMCs from blood, obtained 45 days after vaccination. These receptor sequences come from a man in his fifties or sixties who received an inactivated influenza vaccine.

V usage is TRBV20-1 and J usage is TRBJ2-3; 7 positions agree with TRBD2. The CDR3 has 15 residues. Losses at the gene ends were 1 base for V and 3 bases for J; bases not matched to a gene: 7. Germline CDR1 and CDR2: DFQATT and SNEGSKA (reference sequence). The CDR3 is CSARGRSSGTDTQYF. In DNA form, the CDR3 reads TGCAGTGCTAGAGGAAGGAGTAGCGGGACAGATACGCAGTATTTT.

Ten or more counts support this clonotype. The chain uses TRBV4-3 and TRBJ2-5; D unresolved. V was trimmed by 1 base and J by 5 bases, leaving 8 bases between them. The CDR3 is 13 residues long. Germline V gene data show CDR1 as LGHNA and CDR2 as YSLEER. For the CDR3, the DNA is TGCGCCAGCAGCCAAGGCCTTTGGGAGACCCAGTACTTC. Amino acid sequence: CASSQGLWETQYF.

This clonotype was detected ten times or more. The genes are TRBV29-1 and TRBJ2-3; D possibly matches TRBD1 or TRBD2 (5 bases each). This CDR3 spans 15 amino acids. Trimming left V 2 bases short and J 0 bases short, with 12 bases between. Germline CDR1 and CDR2: SQVTM and ANQGSEA. The CDR3 region has the DNA TGCAGCGTTGAAAACCCGGGACCTAGCACAGATACGCAGTATTTT. This gives the protein CSVENPGPSTDTQYF.

This clonotype was recorded at least ten times. The rearrangement joins TRBV20-1 to TRBJ2-1, with 10 bases that match TRBD2. This CDR3 region has 14 residues. Losses at the gene ends were 1 base for V and 9 bases for J; bases not matched to a gene: 6. Germline V gives CDR1 DFQATT, CDR2 SNEGSKA (reference sequence). Written as DNA, the CDR3 is TGCAGTGCTAGAGTCCCTAGCGGGAGTGTTGAGCAGTTCTTC. Its protein product is CSARVPSGSVEQFF.

This clonotype was counted only a few times. The chain links TRBV6-5 to TRBJ1-2; a possible D gene is TRBD1 (5 bases). V was pared by 2 bases and J by 2 bases, with 12 bases between. Germline lookup yields CDR1 MNHEY and CDR2 SVGAGI. CDR3 length: 15 residues. In DNA, the CDR3 is TGTGCCAGCAGTTACCCCAACGAGGGGAACTATGGCTACACCTTC. Its translation is CASSYPNEGNYGYTF.

The V and J genes are TRBV4-1 and TRBJ2-5; 13 positions agree with TRBD2. Germline-derived CDR1 and CDR2 are MGHRA and YSYEKL. Unmatched junction bases numbered 9, after V lost 4 bases and J lost 4 bases. This CDR3 is built from 17 residues. CDR3 region: CASSLGLAGLWGETQYF. The CDR3 DNA sequence: TGCGCCAGCAGCCTGGGACTAGCGGGGCTCTGGGGAGAGACCCAGTACTTC.

Only a few counts were recorded for this clonotype. The chain recombines TRBV6-2 or TRBV6-3 with TRBJ1-5; D is possibly TRBD1 (6 bases). Germline CDR1 MNHEY, CDR2 SVGEGT. V was clipped by 8 bases and J by 2 bases, with 13 bases between them. This CDR3 has 14 amino acids. The CDR3 coding sequence is TGTGCCAGCGCTAGGGCAGGGGGCAATCAGCCCCAGCATTTT. It codes for CASARAGGNQPQHF.

In its sample, this clonotype was seen a few times. The chain carries TRBV29-1 and TRBJ2-5; 7 bases match TRBD1. Germline lookup yields CDR1 SQVTM and CDR2 ANQGSEA. CDR3 length: 13 residues. The J segment lost 5 bases and the V segment lost 6 bases, leaving 9 bases of the junction unmatched. The CDR3 spells CSVIKGAGETQYF. The DNA of the CDR3 is TGCAGCGTCATCAAGGGGGCCGGGGAGACCCAGTACTTC.